This T cell receptor beta chain was retrieved from a study of CXCR3-negative and CXCR3-positive naive CD8 T cells. The overall study: The libraries together contributed some 150 million TRB reads, each supplying about 1.5 +/- 0.3 million. Study outcomes and limitations: TRBV-TRBJ usage matched between naive CXCR3-negative and CXCR3-positive cells but not between memory cells. The majority of assays used fresh PBMCs, and CXCR3 expression partially decreased after cryopreservation.

Per germline, CDR1 MNHNS and CDR2 SASEGT. The CDR3 is 14 residues long. Measured by frequency, this clonotype is medium-sized. Its cognate antigen is unknown. Researchers reported sorting every CD8+ T cell subset in triplicate, around 300,000 cells per sort. The study made its TRB cDNA libraries by 5' RACE, adding UMI labels. Reprocessing the 5' RACE reads, TCRdb reports a single entry for every CDR3 protein and omits DNA. The sample includes tens of thousands of distinct CDR3 sequences. The sequencing input was naive CXCR3- CD8+ T cells from blood. The subset was: CD45RO-CCR7+CD27+CD95- naive CD8+ T cells lacking CXCR3 (TNR3-). V and J are TRBV6-1 and TRBJ1-1; there is no DNA to check the TCRdb D call of TRBD1. The receptor was isolated from a human donor in good health. Some clones in this sample may be carry-over from other donors' samples. CDR3 protein: CASNHRTGVTEAFF.